This entry lists 21 T cell receptor beta chains sequenced from one sample in a study of blood T cell repertoires in COVID-19. Measured with immunoSEQ multiplex PCR; TCRdb has only the in-frame clones, and not every one. This table has about 250,000 clones, roughly four fifths appearing once. Source material: peripheral blood. All receptors derive from a man in his fifties or sixties with active or convalescent COVID-19.

This chain connects TRBV27 to TRBJ1-6; D uncertain. The V end was cut by 0 bases, the J end by 8 bases, with 17 bases between. The CDR3 spans 17 residues. Germline loops: CDR1 MNHEY, CDR2 SMNVEV (reference sequence). CDR3 sequence (DNA): TGTGCCAGCAGTTTATCCTTAGGAGGAGCGATGGATTCACCCCTCCACTTT. This encodes CASSLSLGGAMDSPLHF.

This chain uses TRBV12-3 or TRBV12-4 with TRBJ1-1; D is uncertain. CDR3 length equals 13 residues. Trimming cost V 7 bases and J 1 base, with 10 bases left between them. The CDR3 loop reads CASKLVQNTEAFF. The CDR3 DNA reads TGTGCCAGCAAACTAGTGCAGAACACTGAAGCTTTCTTT.

This clone was seen once. The CDR3 sequence: CASSVTGADTEAFF. The CDR3 DNA reads TGTGCCTCCTCAGTGACAGGCGCCGACACTGAAGCTTTCTTT. The chain recombines TRBV30 with TRBJ1-1, with a possible D match to TRBD1 (6 bases). The V end lost 7 bases, the J end lost 3 bases, and 18 bases lay between the germline ends. Germline-derived CDR1 and CDR2 are GTSNPN and SVGIG (reference sequence). The CDR3 loop spans 14 amino acids.

The CDR3 DNA follows: TGTGCCAGTAGTCCCTGGACACCTGATAATTCACCCCTCCACTTT. It codes for CASSPWTPDNSPLHF. The chain recombines TRBV19 with TRBJ1-6, with a weak D call TRBD1 (5 bases). CDR3 size: 15 residues. Trimming stripped 5 bases from V and 5 bases from J, with 13 bases between. Germline V gene lookup returns CDR1 LNHDA and CDR2 SQIVND (reference sequence).

V is TRBV6-5 and J is TRBJ1-5; a possible D gene is TRBD1 (5 bases). The CDR3 sequence is 15 residues long. The germline gives CDR1 MNHEY, CDR2 SVGAGI. V was pared by 5 bases and J by 5 bases, with 16 bases between. The CDR3 DNA sequence: TGTGCCAGCAGTCCTCTGGGGCAGGTCCATCAGCCCCAGCATTTT. Its protein product is CASSPLGQVHQPQHF.

The V gene is TRBV7-9, the J gene TRBJ2-3; 7 positions agree with TRBD2. After removal of 4 bases from V and 2 bases from J, the junction contained 6 bases not matched to a gene. The CDR3 contains 15 residues. Germline V lookup: CDR1 SEHNR, CDR2 FQNEAQ (reference sequence). The CDR3 nucleotides read TGTGCCAGCAGCTCTACTAGCGTTTCCACAGATACGCAGTATTTT. This codes for CASSSTSVSTDTQYF.

This chain links TRBV4-3 with TRBJ2-2; D remains ambiguous. Trimming cost V 6 bases and J 6 bases, with 11 bases left between them. CDR3 length: 13 residues. Per germline, CDR1 LGHNA and CDR2 YSLEER. The CDR3 coding sequence is TGCGCCAGCAGTCGGTCGGTGGCCGGGGAGCTGTTTTTT. Translated: CASSRSVAGELFF.

The chain couples TRBV7-3 to TRBJ2-1; 9 bases match TRBD1. From germline, CDR1 is SGHTA and CDR2 FQGTGA. V shed 0 bases and J 4 bases; nucleotides not matched to a gene: 4. This CDR3 spans 16 amino acids. The CDR3 here is CASSLTGTGKYNEQFF. The CDR3 DNA follows: TGTGCCAGCAGCTTAACCGGGACAGGGAAATACAATGAGCAGTTCTTC.

The chain joins TRBV6-5 to TRBJ2-2, with D uncertain. Trimming shortened V by 7 bases and J by 1 base, and 10 bases separated the two germline ends. The germline CDR1 and CDR2 sequences are MNHEY and SVGAGI. The CDR3 is 14 amino acids. Here the CDR3 reads CASKWQENTGELFF. CDR3 nucleotide sequence: TGTGCCAGCAAGTGGCAGGAGAACACCGGGGAGCTGTTTTTT.

J is TRBJ1-1 and V is TRBV10-1; no firm D call. The germline V and J ends were trimmed by 4 bases and 1 base, with 13 bases remaining between them. The CDR3 is 15 amino acids. Germline CDR1 WNHNN, CDR2 SYGVQD (reference sequence). The CDR3 here is CASSVRSRRNTEAFF. The CDR3 DNA follows: TGCGCCAGCAGTGTTCGATCAAGGAGGAACACTGAAGCTTTCTTT.

This chain joins TRBV7-8 and TRBJ2-3; D may be TRBD1 (7 bases). This CDR3 spans 16 amino acids. The ends were cut back, 5 bases at V and 0 bases at J, with 15 bases in the middle. Germline values: CDR1 SGHVS, CDR2 FQNEAQ. CDR3 nucleotides: TGTGCCAGCAGCCGAGGGGGCGGGGTTAGCACAGATACGCAGTATTTT. Protein: CASSRGGGVSTDTQYF.

The rearrangement joins TRBV7-9 to TRBJ1-1, with 12 bases matching TRBD1. The trim removed 8 bases at V and 2 bases at J, leaving 9 bases unmatched. Germline loops: CDR1 SEHNR, CDR2 FQNEAQ (reference sequence). The CDR3 has 16 amino acids. CDR3 in DNA: TGTGCCAGCTTGTCTCCGGGACAGGGGGCCAACACTGAAGCTTTCTTT. Translated, it gives CASLSPGQGANTEAFF.

CDR3 amino acids: CAISDPQGAVLGQYF. Here the CDR3 DNA reads TGTGCCATCAGTGATCCTCAGGGGGCTGTTTTGGGGCAGTACTTC. V is TRBV10-3 and J is TRBJ2-7; 8 bases are a match to TRBD1. The V segment lost 3 bases and the J segment 9 bases; nucleotides outside the gene matches: 13. Germline V CDR1 and CDR2: ENHRY, SYGVKD. This CDR3 is 15 amino acids long.

The rearrangement joins TRBV30 to TRBJ1-4; unclear D gene. Per the germline V gene, CDR1 is GTSNPN and CDR2 is SVGIG (reference sequence). The CDR3 has 15 residues. V was trimmed by 2 bases and J by 0 bases, leaving 10 bases between them. The CDR3 protein is CAWSSEGTTNEKLFF. In DNA form, the CDR3 reads TGTGCCTGGAGTTCGGAGGGAACAACTAATGAAAAACTGTTTTTT.

This chain uses TRBV5-4 with TRBJ2-1; D unresolved. The germline V gene encodes CDR1 SGHNT and CDR2 YYREEE (reference sequence). V was cut by 0 bases and J by 8 bases, with 9 bases left in between. CDR3 size: 13 residues. The CDR3 nucleotides read TGTGCCAGCAGCTTGGGCGGTGTGGATGAGCAGTTCTTC. Its translation is CASSLGGVDEQFF.

This clone was found many times. The chain uses TRBV2 and TRBJ2-3; 10 bases align to TRBD1. Germline loops: CDR1 SNHLY, CDR2 FYNNEI. The CDR3 is 16 amino acids. Germline trimming cut 10 bases from V and 4 bases from J; bases unmatched to any gene: 14. CDR3 amino acids: CATTLDRGPGADTQYF. CDR3 DNA sequence: TGTGCCACCACCCTCGACAGGGGGCCAGGCGCAGATACGCAGTATTTT.

The chain links TRBV13 to TRBJ2-5; TRBD1 matches 7 bases. CDR1 and CDR2 from the germline V gene are PRHDT and FYEKMQ (reference sequence). Unmatched junction bases numbered 12, after V lost 6 bases and J lost 5 bases. The CDR3 contains 15 residues. CDR3 sequence: CASSLRQGPGETQYF. Here the CDR3 DNA reads TGTGCCAGCAGTCTAAGACAGGGCCCAGGGGAGACCCAGTACTTC.

This clone showed up just a few times. This sequence joins TRBV6-5 and TRBJ2-2, with 10 bases identical to TRBD2. Germline CDR1 MNHEY, CDR2 SVGAGI. The V segment lost 2 bases and the J segment 1 base; nucleotides outside the gene matches: 1. This CDR3 region has 16 residues. This CDR3 reads CASSYPSGGNTGELFF. DNA of the CDR3: TGTGCCAGCAGTTACCCTAGCGGGGGGAACACCGGGGAGCTGTTTTTT.

This clone has just a few counts. The chain employs TRBV9 and TRBJ1-1; D is undetermined. CDR1 and CDR2 (germline): SGDLS, YYNGEE. CDR3 length: 15 residues. Trimming left V 1 base short and J 3 bases short, with 13 bases between. The chain's CDR3 is CASSVFVDGDTEAFF. CDR3 DNA sequence: TGTGCCAGCAGCGTATTTGTCGACGGGGACACTGAAGCTTTCTTT.

The V gene is TRBV5-5, the J gene TRBJ2-7; TRBD1 aligns across 9 bases. This CDR3 region has 16 residues. The ends lost 4 bases at V and 0 bases at J; junction bases unmatched: 8. The germline V gene encodes CDR1 SGHKS and CDR2 YYEKEE (reference sequence). In DNA form, the CDR3 reads TGTGCCAGCAGCCTTCCGGGGACAGGGTACTCCTACGAGCAGTACTTC. Its protein is CASSLPGTGYSYEQYF.

The rearrangement joins TRBV20-1 to TRBJ2-7; D is ambiguous. Germline V gives CDR1 DFQATT, CDR2 SNEGSKA (reference sequence). The CDR3 runs to 11 residues. V lost 0 bases to trimming and J lost 6 bases, with 6 bases between them. The CDR3 DNA is TGCAGTGCTAGAGATGGGCTCGAGCAGTACTTC. Its protein is CSARDGLEQYF.